Each of the 20 T cell receptor beta chains below was sequenced from the same sample in a study of blood T cell repertoires in COVID-19 (dated by TCRdb to 2020 to 2022). The library was made by the immunoSEQ multiplex PCR assay. The table was pulled from immuneACCESS by TCRdb, which kept in-frame rearrangements only. Such tables lose some clones; where checked, under half of the loss comes from unresolved V genes, and the rest has no known cause. The sample table shows some 190,000 clones, and about 81% are seen once. The ten most abundant clones make up approximately 8.1% of the sample. Sequenced material: peripheral blood. The receptors derive from a woman in her fifties or sixties with COVID-19, enrolled during active disease.

CDR3 sequence (DNA): TGTGCCAGTACCCTCGGTCAGGGGAGGGGTGAAGCTTTCTTT. Its translation: CASTLGQGRGEAFF. The genes are TRBV19 and TRBJ1-1; perhaps TRBD1 as D (6 bases). The CDR3 is made up of 14 amino acids. Trimming removed 7 bases from V and 7 bases from J, with 19 bases in between. CDR1 and CDR2 (germline): LNHDA, SQIVND (reference sequence).

There are a few counts of this clone. This chain links TRBV7-6 with TRBJ2-5; D is unresolved. This CDR3 is built from 12 residues. In germline, CDR1 is SGHVS, CDR2 FNYEAQ. V gave up 2 bases and J gave up 3 bases, with 4 bases separating them. This CDR3 is CASSLYKETQYF. CDR3 sequence (DNA): TGTGCCAGCAGCTTATACAAAGAGACCCAGTACTTC.

The genes are TRBV5-1 and TRBJ1-1; D not certain. Germline V lookup: CDR1 SGHRS, CDR2 YFSETQ. The CDR3 has 15 amino acids. V lost 0 bases and J lost 4, with 13 bases in between. CDR3 sequence: CASSLAQFSGTEAFF. In DNA, the CDR3 is TGCGCCAGCAGCTTGGCCCAGTTTTCGGGCACTGAAGCTTTCTTT.

The chain has TRBV30 and TRBJ2-3, with a weak D call TRBD2 (5 bases). With 2 bases removed from V and 10 bases from J, the gap between germline ends came to 13 bases. Per germline, CDR1 GTSNPN and CDR2 SVGIG (reference sequence). The CDR3 is made up of 12 amino acids. CDR3 amino acids: CAWSSGATAQYF. CDR3 DNA sequence: TGTGCCTGGAGTAGCGGAGCCACGGCGCAGTATTTT.

The chain couples TRBV6-5 to TRBJ1-2; tentative D call: TRBD1 (6 bases). There are 14 residues in the CDR3. Germline values: CDR1 MNHEY, CDR2 SVGAGI. Trimming took off 4 bases at V and 2 bases at J, with 11 bases between the two ends. Here the CDR3 DNA reads TGTGCCAGCAGTTTCACGACAGGCAACTATGGCTACACCTTC. It translates to CASSFTTGNYGYTF.

This chain links TRBV5-1 with TRBJ1-1; 10 bases are shared with TRBD1. The CDR3 sequence is 17 residues long. The V gene's germline CDR1 is SGHRS and CDR2 YFSETQ. V was pared by 0 bases and J by 5 bases, with 10 bases of the junction left unmatched. The CDR3 nucleotides read TGCGCCAGCAGCTTGGTTCGGGGACAGGGGTCAGGAACTGAAGCTTTCTTT. This translates into CASSLVRGQGSGTEAFF.

This clone was counted a single time. The CDR3 sequence is CASSEGGLNSPLHF. CDR3 coding DNA: TGTGCCAGCAGCGAGGGGGGGCTAAATTCACCCCTCCACTTT. The chain is built from TRBV6-5 and TRBJ1-6; D might be TRBD1 (6 bases). This CDR3 has 14 amino acids. The V gene's germline CDR1 is MNHEY and CDR2 SVGAGI. V lost 6 bases and J lost 7, with 13 bases in between.

This chain links TRBV19 with TRBJ1-4, with a weak D call TRBD1 (6 bases). The CDR3 spans 14 residues. The V gene lost 4 bases and the J gene lost 10 bases, with 16 bases spanning the gap. Looked up from germline, CDR1 is LNHDA and CDR2 is SQIVND (reference sequence). CDR3 sequence (DNA): TGTGCCAGTAGTAAGGGGGACCTTTTCGGAAAACTGTTTTTT. Translation gives CASSKGDLFGKLFF.

CDR3 bases: TGTGCCAGCTCACCCGGGACAGGGGCCTACGAGCAGTACGTC. Translated, it gives CASSPGTGAYEQYV. The chain combines TRBV18 with TRBJ2-7; 10 bases map to TRBD1. With 3 bases clipped from V and 2 bases from J, the junction kept 1 base outside the gene matches. The CDR3 sequence is 14 residues long. CDR1 is KGHSH and CDR2 is LQKENI in the germline V gene.

The chain has TRBV5-5 and TRBJ2-2, with unresolved D. CDR3 length: 14 amino acids. Germline assignment: CDR1 SGHKS and CDR2 YYEKEE (reference sequence). V was shortened by 1 base and J by 2 bases, with 6 bases between the two germline ends. CDR3 protein: CASSLILNTGELFF. CDR3 coding DNA: TGTGCCAGCAGCTTGATCCTCAACACCGGGGAGCTGTTTTTT.

The chain has TRBV5-4 and TRBJ2-1; 12 bases map to TRBD1. V lost 4 bases and J lost 7; bases outside the gene matches: 9. This CDR3 region has 16 residues. Germline V CDR1 and CDR2: SGHNT, YYREEE (reference sequence). The CDR3 DNA is TGTGCCAGCAGCCCGGGGGGACAGGGGGCGGGTAATGAGCAGTTCTTC. Amino acid sequence: CASSPGGQGAGNEQFF.

The rearrangement joins TRBV19 to TRBJ1-2, with TRBD1 identical over 9 bases. The junction had 13 bases not matched to a gene; V was cut back by 4 bases and J by 4 bases. The CDR3 sequence is 17 residues long. Germline V gene lookup returns CDR1 LNHDA and CDR2 SQIVND (reference sequence). CDR3 in amino acids: CASSTITGTGKGYGYTF. CDR3 DNA sequence: TGTGCCAGTAGTACTATAACCGGGACAGGGAAAGGCTATGGCTACACCTTC.

This clone was seen only a few times. The chain joins TRBV28 to TRBJ1-2, with 7 bases aligning to TRBD1. The CDR3 runs 15 residues. Germline CDR1 MDHEN, CDR2 SYDVKM. V lost 6 bases to trimming and J lost 3 bases; unmatched junction nucleotides: 10. This CDR3 reads CASRGETGLHYGYTF. The DNA for the CDR3 is TGTGCCAGCAGAGGGGAGACAGGGTTGCACTATGGCTACACCTTC.

The chain is built from TRBV11-3 and TRBJ1-1; possibly TRBD1 for D (5 bases). Trimming took off 6 bases at V and 5 bases at J, with 13 bases between the two ends. This CDR3 has 13 amino acids. In germline, CDR1 is SGHNT, CDR2 YENEEA. The CDR3 protein is CASSLGGDTEAFF. The CDR3 DNA reads as TGTGCCAGCAGTCTCGGGGGGGATACTGAAGCTTTCTTT.

The rearrangement joins TRBV18 to TRBJ1-1, with D tentatively TRBD1 (6 bases). The CDR3 is 14 amino acids. CDR1 is KGHSH, CDR2 LQKENI, per germline. Trimming left V 2 bases short and J 3 bases short, with 10 bases between. CDR3 DNA sequence: TGTGCCAGCTCACCAGGGGGCGCGGACACTGAAGCTTTCTTT. Translated, it gives CASSPGGADTEAFF.

This chain links TRBV10-2 with TRBJ1-3; a possible D gene is TRBD1 (6 bases). The CDR3 is 13 residues long. The germline V gene has CDR1 WSHSY and CDR2 SAAADI. V was shortened by 9 bases and J by 2 bases, with 11 bases between the two germline ends. CDR3 protein: CASRQDPGNTIYF. In DNA, the CDR3 is TGCGCCAGTAGACAGGACCCTGGAAACACCATATATTTT.

J is TRBJ2-7 and V is TRBV11-2; no reliable D call. Trimming removed 0 bases from V and 0 bases from J, with 6 bases in between. The germline V gene has CDR1 SGHAT and CDR2 FQNNGV. The length of the CDR3 is 14 residues. The DNA for the CDR3 is TGTGCCAGCAGCTTAGAGCGGAGCTCCTACGAGCAGTACGTC. Its translation: CASSLERSSYEQYV.

The CDR3 is CASSLGRTSGSNENYEQYF. CDR3 in DNA: TGCGCCAGCAGCTTGGGTAGGACTAGCGGGAGCAACGAGAACTACGAGCAGTACTTC. The rearrangement links TRBV5-1 to TRBJ2-7; 13 bases are shared with TRBD2. CDR3 size: 19 residues. The junction had 12 bases not matched to a gene; V was cut back by 0 bases and J by 3 bases. CDR1 and CDR2 from the germline V gene are SGHRS and YFSETQ.

The rearrangement joins TRBV4-1 to TRBJ1-2; D is unclear. CDR3 length: 13 residues. Germline CDR1 is MGHRA and CDR2 is YSYEKL. V was clipped by 0 bases and J by 5 bases, with 7 bases between them. CDR3 nucleotide sequence: TGCGCCAGCAGCCAAGATCGTCTTTATGGCTACACCTTC. Its translation is CASSQDRLYGYTF.

The J gene is TRBJ2-1, the V gene TRBV19, with D possibly matching TRBD1 (5 bases). The CDR3 is 16 amino acids. Germline V gene data show CDR1 as LNHDA and CDR2 as SQIVND (reference sequence). The ends were cut back, 1 base at V and 0 bases at J, with 10 bases in the middle. CDR3 sequence (DNA): TGTGCCAGTAGTATAGGGACCCAGGGCTCCTACAATGAGCAGTTCTTC. Amino acids: CASSIGTQGSYNEQFF.